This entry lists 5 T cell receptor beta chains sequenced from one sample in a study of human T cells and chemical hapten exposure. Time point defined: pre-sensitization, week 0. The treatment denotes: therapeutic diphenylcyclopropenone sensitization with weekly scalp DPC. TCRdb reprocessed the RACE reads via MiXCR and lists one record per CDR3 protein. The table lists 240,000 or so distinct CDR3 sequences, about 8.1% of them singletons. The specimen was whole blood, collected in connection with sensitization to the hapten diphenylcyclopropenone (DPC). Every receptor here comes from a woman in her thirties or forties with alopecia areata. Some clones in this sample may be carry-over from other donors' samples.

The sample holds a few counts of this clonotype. CDR3 nucleotides: TGCAGCGTTGACCAGGGGACAGGCTACGAGCAGTACTTC. Its translation is CSVDQGTGYEQYF. The chain links TRBV29-1 to TRBJ2-7, with 8 positions matching TRBD1. CDR3 length: 13 amino acids. After removal of 3 bases from V and 3 bases from J, the junction contained 4 bases not matched to a gene. Germline CDR1 SQVTM, CDR2 ANQGSEA.

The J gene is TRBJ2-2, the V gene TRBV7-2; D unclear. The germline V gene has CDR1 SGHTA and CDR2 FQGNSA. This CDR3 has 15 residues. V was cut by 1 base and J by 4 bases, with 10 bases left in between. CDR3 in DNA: TGTGCCAGCAGCTTAGGTCTCGGTAGCACCGGGGAGCTGTTTTTT. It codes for CASSLGLGSTGELFF.

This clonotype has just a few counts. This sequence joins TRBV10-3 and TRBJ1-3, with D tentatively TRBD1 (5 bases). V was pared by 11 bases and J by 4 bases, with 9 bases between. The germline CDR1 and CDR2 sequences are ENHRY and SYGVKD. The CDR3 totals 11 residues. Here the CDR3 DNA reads TGTGCCGTTCACAGGGGAAACACCATATATTTT. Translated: CAVHRGNTIYF.

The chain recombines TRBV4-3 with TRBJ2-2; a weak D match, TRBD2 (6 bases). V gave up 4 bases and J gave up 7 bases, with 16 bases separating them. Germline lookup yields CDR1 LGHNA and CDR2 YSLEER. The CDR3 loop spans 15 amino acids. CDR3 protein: CASSPGGTLGGELFF. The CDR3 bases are TGCGCCAGCAGCCCCGGCGGGACTCTAGGCGGGGAGCTGTTTTTT.

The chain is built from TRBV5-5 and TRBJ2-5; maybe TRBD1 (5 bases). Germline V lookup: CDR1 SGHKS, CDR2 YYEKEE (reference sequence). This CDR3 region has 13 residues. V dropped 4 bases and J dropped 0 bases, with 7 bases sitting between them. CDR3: CASSDRNQETQYF. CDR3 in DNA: TGTGCCAGCAGCGACAGAAACCAAGAGACCCAGTACTTC.